This entry concerns a single TCR beta chain. Its specificity is not known. A multiplex PCR was run with 60 Vbeta primers and 13 Jbeta primers. Sequenced by immunoSEQ multiplex PCR; TCRdb stores in-frame clones only, minus some. The data hold about 260,000 clones, with just over 70% observed a single time. The record originates from a study of cytomegalovirus exposure and HLA in healthy donors. Overall study findings and caveats: The study found most TCR sequences rare, yet found some public TCRs in many donors. With further analysis later on, most CMV-associated TCR beta chains appeared HLA-restricted. The study put 150 to 200 TCR beta chains on its list as cytomegalovirus-associated.

This CDR3 contains 17 residues. Germline trimming cut 5 bases from V and 0 bases from J; bases unmatched to any gene: 9. CDR1 SEHNR and CDR2 FQNEAQ come from the germline V gene (reference sequence). Sequencing was done on a sample of PBMCs. The source is a female donor in good health and CMV-seronegative. The chain is built from TRBV7-9 and TRBJ1-5; TRBD1 matches 8 bases. Here the CDR3 DNA reads TGTGCCAGCAGCCCCTACCCTGGACAGGGTAGCAATCAGCCCCAGCATTTT. This translates into CASSPYPGQGSNQPQHF.